The clone carrying this T cell receptor (beta chain) was recorded only once. The source of the sample is a study of shared clonotypes between healthy human individuals. The assay was immunoSEQ multiplex PCR, and TCRdb's table has in-frame clones only and misses some. The data contain under 600,000 clones, roughly 98% of them seen just once; the ten biggest clones take up approximately 0.3%. Germline V gene sequence: CDR1 SGDLS, CDR2 YYNGEE. The CDR3 is 13 amino acids. Trimming shortened V by 4 bases and J by 3 bases, and 10 bases separated the two germline ends. Terminally differentiated effector memory CD45RA+ cells were excluded from the naive CD8 cells, which were CD45RO-negative and positively selected for CCR7.

The sequencing sample was made of naive CD8+ T cells sorted from blood. The chain joins TRBV9 to TRBJ1-1; no clear D gene. The receptor was isolated from a young man in good health. Here the CDR3 reads CASSPRRDTEAFF. Here the CDR3 DNA reads TGTGCCAGCAGCCCAAGGAGGGACACTGAAGCTTTCTTT.